The 17 T cell receptor beta chains in this list originate from one sample, sequenced in a study of OX40 agonist ivuxolimab in advanced cancers. The repertoire was sequenced with immunoSEQ multiplex PCR; TCRdb's copy has only in-frame clones and lacks some. The table includes under 75,000 clones, about 94% detected once. The sample was CD4+ or CD8+ T cells sorted from blood, taken in a trial of the OX40 agonist ivuxolimab. Receptor source: an adult with an advanced solid tumor such as melanoma, head and neck, liver or kidney cancer.

The gene calls are TRBV19 and TRBJ1-1; no clear D. Trimming took 3 bases from V and 6 from J, leaving 11 bases between them. Germline CDR1 and CDR2: LNHDA and SQIVND (reference sequence). The CDR3 runs to 13 residues. CDR3 sequence (DNA): TGTGCCAGTAGTATGAGGGTTTGGGCTGAAGCTTTCTTT. Protein: CASSMRVWAEAFF.

The chain joins TRBV6-6 to TRBJ2-3; tentatively, D is TRBD1 (6 bases). V lost 3 bases, J lost 5 bases, and 12 bases lay in between. The CDR3 consists of 14 residues. CDR1 MNHNY and CDR2 SVGAGI come from the germline V gene (reference sequence). The CDR3 coding sequence is TGTGCCAGCAGTTATAGTGTAGGGGGAGATACGCAGTATTTT. As protein: CASSYSVGGDTQYF.

The chain couples TRBV5-5 to TRBJ1-6, with D uncertain. The length of the CDR3 is 15 residues. Trimming removed 1 base at V and 6 bases at J, with 11 bases between. Germline lookup yields CDR1 SGHKS and CDR2 YYEKEE (reference sequence). The CDR3 DNA is TGTGCCAGCAGCTTGACTGTGGGGATTAATTCACCCCTCCACTTT. Translation: CASSLTVGINSPLHF.

This chain links TRBV9 with TRBJ1-3; D gene ambiguous. This CDR3 spans 14 amino acids. Germline V lookup: CDR1 SGDLS, CDR2 YYNGEE. V lost 4 bases and J lost 0, with 8 bases in between. The CDR3: CASSPPGSGNTIYF. In DNA form, the CDR3 reads TGTGCCAGCAGCCCCCCGGGCTCTGGAAACACCATATATTTT.

The rearrangement joins TRBV4-2 to TRBJ1-5; D ambiguous. Germline CDR1 LGHNA, CDR2 YNFKEQ. The CDR3 covers 15 residues. With 0 bases removed from V and 4 bases from J, the gap between germline ends came to 10 bases. The CDR3 loop is CASSQDSSENQPQHF. DNA of the CDR3: TGTGCCAGCAGCCAAGATAGCTCAGAGAATCAGCCCCAGCATTTT.

CDR3 coding DNA: TGTGCCAGTAAGGAAGGTTACACTGAAGCTTTCTTT. It codes for CASKEGYTEAFF. The gene calls are TRBV19 and TRBJ1-1; D remains ambiguous. The CDR3 runs to 12 residues. CDR1 and CDR2 from the germline V gene are LNHDA and SQIVND (reference sequence). V gave up 7 bases and J gave up 3 bases, with 9 bases separating them.

The chain employs TRBV25-1 and TRBJ1-6; perhaps TRBD1 as D (5 bases). V was cut by 4 bases and J by 5 bases, with 12 bases left in between. This CDR3 is built from 15 residues. The germline V gene has CDR1 MGHDK and CDR2 SYGVNS. The CDR3 sequence is CASSGQGLNNSPLHF. CDR3 bases: TGTGCCAGCAGTGGCCAGGGATTAAATAATTCACCCCTCCACTTT. Filled out from reference TRBV25-1 and TRBJ1-6, the complete variable domain reads EADIYQTPRYLVIGTGKKITLECSQTMGHDKMYWYQQDPGMELHLIHYSYGVNSTEKGDLSSESTVSRIRTEHFPLTLESARPSHTSQYLCASSGQGLNNSPLHFGNGTRLTVT.

This clone was detected once. The V call is TRBV5-1, the J call TRBJ1-5; 11 bases are shared with TRBD1. V shed 8 bases, J shed 2 bases, and the junction held 12 bases outside the gene matches. Germline V gene lookup returns CDR1 SGHRS and CDR2 YFSETQ. The CDR3 consists of 17 residues. This CDR3 reads CASRGQGAPRGNQPQHF. The CDR3 DNA sequence: TGCGCCAGTCGCGGACAGGGGGCGCCCCGGGGCAATCAGCCCCAGCATTTT.

The V call is TRBV27, the J call TRBJ2-1; TRBD2 agrees at 11 bases. Germline V gene lookup returns CDR1 MNHEY and CDR2 SMNVEV (reference sequence). V lost 10 bases and J lost 6; bases outside the gene matches: 11. The CDR3 consists of 15 residues. The CDR3 loop reads CATQTGTSGLNEQFF. CDR3 bases: TGTGCCACCCAAACCGGGACTAGCGGCCTCAATGAGCAGTTCTTC.

The CDR3 DNA reads as TGTGCCAGCGACAACGTCCAGGGCTCCTACGAGCAGTACTTC. Translation gives CASDNVQGSYEQYF. J is TRBJ2-5 and V is TRBV7-9; tentative D call: TRBD1 (5 bases). The assigned J gene may be wrong: the sequence end matches TRBJ2-7 better. The CDR3 extends over 14 amino acids. Germline loops: CDR1 SEHNR, CDR2 FQNEAQ (reference sequence).

This chain connects TRBV11-2 to TRBJ1-1, with TRBD1 matching over 12 bases. The J segment lost 11 bases and the V segment lost 4 bases, leaving 8 bases of the junction unmatched. This CDR3 contains 14 residues. Germline CDR1 and CDR2: SGHAT and FQNNGV. The CDR3 reads CASSSPGQGALAFF. The CDR3 nucleotides read TGTGCCAGCAGCTCCCCGGGACAGGGGGCTTTGGCTTTCTTT.

The chain uses TRBV5-6 and TRBJ2-7; a possible D gene is TRBD1 (6 bases). The germline V and J ends were trimmed by 4 bases and 6 bases, with 20 bases remaining between them. Germline values: CDR1 SGHDT, CDR2 YYEEEE. The CDR3 loop spans 15 amino acids. CDR3 nucleotide sequence: TGTGCCAGCAGCGGTGGGGTGGGGGACACCCTCGAGCAGTACTTC. Translated: CASSGGVGDTLEQYF.

V gene TRBV4-3 combines with J gene TRBJ1-4; D is unclear. The CDR3 sequence is 17 residues long. Germline V gene data show CDR1 as LGHNA and CDR2 as YSLEER. V lost 0 bases, J lost 1 base, and 12 bases lay in between. The CDR3 sequence: CASSQDRGTGTNEKLFF. CDR3 nucleotide sequence: TGCGCCAGCAGCCAAGATCGGGGAACGGGAACTAATGAAAAACTGTTTTTT.

With respect to this clone: Germline and junction disagree at one end, which may indicate a read error. V and J are TRBV11-2 and TRBJ1-4; no clear D gene. CDR1 and CDR2 (germline): SGHAT, FQNNGV. The CDR3 has 15 amino acids. DNA for the CDR3: TGTGCCAGCATGAGGTGGAGGGATCCTAAAGAAAAACTGTTTTTT. It codes for CASMRWRDPKEKLFF.

The rearrangement uses TRBV29-1 and TRBJ2-3; tentatively, D is TRBD1 (5 bases). This CDR3 region has 17 residues. The germline V gene encodes CDR1 SQVTM and CDR2 ANQGSEA. Trimming shortened V by 8 bases and J by 0 bases, and 24 bases separated the two germline ends. DNA for the CDR3: TGCAGCTTCCTCTCCCCGTACCCAGGGCCTAGCACAGATACGCAGTATTTT. It is translated as CSFLSPYPGPSTDTQYF.

This clone was counted once. The chain has TRBV10-1 and TRBJ1-6; a weak D match, TRBD1 (6 bases). There are 17 residues in the CDR3. The V gene's germline CDR1 is WNHNN and CDR2 SYGVQD (reference sequence). Trimming left V 0 bases short and J 1 base short, with 10 bases between. CDR3 sequence (DNA): TGCGCCAGCAGTGAGTCGGCGGGGGCATCCTATAATTCACCCCTCCACTTT. The encoded protein is CASSESAGASYNSPLHF.

V and J are TRBV9 and TRBJ1-2; 8 bases agree with TRBD1. The V gene end was trimmed by 3 bases and the J gene end by 4 bases; junction bases not matched to a gene: 2. The CDR3 is made up of 13 amino acids. Germline values: CDR1 SGDLS, CDR2 YYNGEE. DNA of the CDR3: TGTGCCAGCAGCGGGACAGGGATCTATGGCTACACCTTC. Residues: CASSGTGIYGYTF.